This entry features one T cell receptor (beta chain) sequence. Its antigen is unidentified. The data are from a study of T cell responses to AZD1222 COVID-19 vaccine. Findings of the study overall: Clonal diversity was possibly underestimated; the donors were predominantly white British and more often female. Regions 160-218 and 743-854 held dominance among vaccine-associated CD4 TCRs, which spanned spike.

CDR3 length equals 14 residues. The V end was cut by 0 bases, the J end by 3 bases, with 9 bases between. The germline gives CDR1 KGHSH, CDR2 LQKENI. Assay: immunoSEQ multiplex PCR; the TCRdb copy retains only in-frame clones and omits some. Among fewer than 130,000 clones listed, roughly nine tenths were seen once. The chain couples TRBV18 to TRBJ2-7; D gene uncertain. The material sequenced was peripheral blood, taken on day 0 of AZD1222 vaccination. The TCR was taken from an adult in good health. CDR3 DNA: TGTGCCAGCTCACCACCGGTGGTCCTCTACGAGCAGTACTTC. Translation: CASSPPVVLYEQYF.